Detailed here is one T cell receptor beta chain. These data are taken from a study of CD8 T cells in Susac syndrome. The CDR3 contains 16 residues. CDR1 and CDR2 from the germline V gene are DFQATT and SNEGSKA (reference sequence). V shed 0 bases, J shed 4 bases, and the junction held 9 bases outside the gene matches. Reverse transcription of about 0.5 to 1 ug RNA used random hexamers. TCRdb re-called the immunoSEQ multiplex PCR reads with MiXCR, one entry per CDR3 protein. This sample carries roughly 89,000 distinct CDR3 sequences, 90% to 97% of them seen once, and the ten largest clones take roughly 0.4%.

Sequencing was performed on CD8+ T cells from PBMCs. This chain connects TRBV20-1 to TRBJ1-5, with 7 bases aligning to TRBD1. This receptor was obtained from a human donor with Susac syndrome. The CDR3 DNA is TGCAGTGCTAGAGATGGGGGAGGCAGGGGGAATCAGCCCCAGCATTTT. It translates to CSARDGGGRGNQPQHF.